A single sample is the source of the 10 T cell receptor beta chains below, sequenced in a study of blood T cell repertoires in COVID-19. The method was immunoSEQ multiplex PCR; TCRdb's version includes in-frame clones alone and lacks a portion of them. The profile shows about 270,000 clones, roughly 86% of them singletons. What was sequenced was peripheral blood. These receptors were collected from a man aged 35 to 55 with active or convalescent COVID-19.

The chain couples TRBV3-1 (or the pseudogene TRBV3-2) to TRBJ2-7, with 7 bases that match TRBD1. The junction had 4 bases not matched to a gene; V was cut back by 1 base and J by 4 bases. Germline CDR1 LGHDT, CDR2 YNNKEL (reference sequence). The CDR3 spans 14 residues. CDR3 sequence reads: CASSQGQGFYEQYF. In DNA, the CDR3 is TGTGCCAGCAGCCAAGGACAGGGATTTTACGAGCAGTACTTC.

A single count supports this clone. V gene TRBV6-1 combines with J gene TRBJ2-3; unclear D gene. V gave up 0 bases and J gave up 0 bases, with 7 bases separating them. The CDR3 is made up of 15 amino acids. Germline V lookup: CDR1 MNHNS, CDR2 SASEGT. The CDR3 reads CASSEAPDSTDTQYF. In DNA form, the CDR3 reads TGTGCCAGCAGTGAAGCTCCAGATAGCACAGATACGCAGTATTTT.

This clone appeared a single time. The rearrangement joins TRBV24-1 to TRBJ1-2; TRBD1 might be the D (5 bases). V lost 3 bases to trimming and J lost 2 bases, with 15 bases between them. There are 16 residues in the CDR3. The germline CDR1 and CDR2 sequences are KGHDR and SFDVKD. The CDR3 region has the DNA TGTGCCACCAGTGATCCCGGAAAGGGGATAAACTATGGCTACACCTTC. Translated, it gives CATSDPGKGINYGYTF.

The chain recombines TRBV5-6 with TRBJ2-3; 8 bases line up with TRBD2. There are 15 residues in the CDR3. Germline V gives CDR1 SGHDT, CDR2 YYEEEE. V lost 4 bases, J lost 4 bases, and 8 bases stayed unmatched. The CDR3 bases are TGTGCCAGCAGCGCCGGACTAGCCGCCGCAGATACGCAGTATTTT. This codes for CASSAGLAAADTQYF.

The genes are TRBV5-1 and TRBJ2-3; 7 bases are shared with TRBD1. Germline trimming cut 5 bases from V and 2 bases from J; bases unmatched to any gene: 8. The germline V gene has CDR1 SGHRS and CDR2 YFSETQ. The CDR3 contains 15 residues. The CDR3 coding sequence is TGCGCCAGCAGTCCTGGGACAGCCTTCACAGATACGCAGTATTTT. Residues: CASSPGTAFTDTQYF.

The table lists this clone with a few counts. The chain has TRBV5-6 and TRBJ1-5; a weak D match, TRBD1 (5 bases). The V gene's germline CDR1 is SGHDT and CDR2 YYEEEE. Trimming shortened V by 1 base and J by 3 bases, and 8 bases separated the two germline ends. This CDR3 has 14 amino acids. This chain's CDR3 is CASSLYRLNQPQHF. Here the CDR3 DNA reads TGTGCCAGCAGCTTGTACAGGCTCAATCAGCCCCAGCATTTT.

This clone was observed a single time. The chain employs TRBV5-1 and TRBJ2-5, with 10 bases aligning to TRBD2. V dropped 4 bases and J dropped 2; count of bases not matched to a gene: 8. The CDR3 sequence is 16 residues long. Germline V gene sequence: CDR1 SGHRS, CDR2 YFSETQ. The CDR3 is CASSPGLAVLQETQYF. CDR3 nucleotide sequence: TGCGCCAGCAGCCCAGGACTAGCGGTCCTTCAAGAGACCCAGTACTTC.

The chain links TRBV2 to TRBJ2-5, with 7 bases identical to TRBD2. The CDR3 has 13 residues. The V and J ends lost 4 bases and 5 bases, in that order; junction bases with no gene match: 4. The germline V gene has CDR1 SNHLY and CDR2 FYNNEI. In nucleotides, the CDR3 is TGTGCCAGCAGTGGGGGGGGTTTTGAGACCCAGTACTTC. This encodes CASSGGGFETQYF.

The gene calls are TRBV19 and TRBJ2-1, with 10 bases lining up with TRBD2. The CDR3 covers 15 residues. Germline V gives CDR1 LNHDA, CDR2 SQIVND (reference sequence). Trimming removed 4 bases from V and 4 bases from J; junction bases left unmatched: 4. The CDR3 bases are TGTGCCAGTAGTACGGGGACTAGCGAGTACAATGAGCAGTTCTTC. It specifies CASSTGTSEYNEQFF.

The rearrangement joins TRBV19 to TRBJ1-1, with TRBD1 identical over 9 bases. With V trimmed by 6 bases and J by 1 base, 3 bases remained unmatched. Looked up from germline, CDR1 is LNHDA and CDR2 is SQIVND (reference sequence). This CDR3 is 14 amino acids long. In DNA form, the CDR3 reads TGTGCCAGTAGCGACAGGGGGGCGAACACTGAAGCTTTCTTT. Translated, it gives CASSDRGANTEAFF.